The 13 T cell receptor beta chains listed next were all sequenced from one sample in a study of cytomegalovirus exposure and HLA in healthy donors. It was with 60 Vbeta and 13 Jbeta primers that the PCR ran. Assay: immunoSEQ multiplex PCR; the TCRdb copy retains only in-frame clones and omits some. The sample records some 94,000 clones, about 77% being singletons. Sample: PBMCs. All receptors derive from a man aged 35 to 55 in good health and CMV-seronegative.

This clone was observed once. CDR3 sequence (DNA): TGTGCCTGGAAGACAGGGGGGGGGTCTTCGTTCACTGAAGCTTTCTTT. Encoded protein: CAWKTGGGSSFTEAFF. This chain connects TRBV30 to TRBJ1-1; 9 bases are a match to TRBD1. J lost 4 bases, V lost 4 bases, and 13 bases had no gene match. CDR3 length: 16 residues. Germline V gives CDR1 GTSNPN, CDR2 SVGIG (reference sequence).

The chain is built from TRBV10-3 and TRBJ2-3; 9 bases line up with TRBD2. With V trimmed by 6 bases and J by 2 bases, 3 bases remained unmatched. This CDR3 contains 14 residues. CDR1 and CDR2 (germline): ENHRY, SYGVKD. The CDR3 sequence is CAISLAGDTDTQYF. CDR3 sequence (DNA): TGTGCCATCAGCTTAGCGGGAGACACAGATACGCAGTATTTT.

This chain connects TRBV19 to TRBJ2-6; a weak D match, TRBD2 (6 bases). Per germline, CDR1 LNHDA and CDR2 SQIVND (reference sequence). The CDR3 loop spans 15 amino acids. Trimming removed 9 bases at V and 2 bases at J, with 14 bases between. CDR3 nucleotide sequence: TGTGCCAGCCAAGTGGGAGGAACTGGGGCCAACGTCCTGACTTTC. This sequence encodes CASQVGGTGANVLTF.

Worth noting for this clone: The junction differs from germline at one of its ends, possibly a read error. This chain uses TRBV6-9 with TRBJ1-2, with D possibly TRBD1 on 5 matching bases. The CDR3 spans 16 residues. Germline CDR1 is MNHGY and CDR2 is SVAAGI. The CDR3, as DNA: TGTGCCAGCAGTTATTATTCGACAGACACGAACTATGGCTACCCCTTC. Translating gives CASSYYSTDTNYGYPF.

The rearrangement uses TRBV5-4 and TRBJ2-7; tentative D call: TRBD2 (5 bases). Germline-derived CDR1 and CDR2 are SGHNT and YYREEE (reference sequence). Trimming pared 4 bases from V and 6 bases from J, leaving 14 bases between. The CDR3 extends over 13 amino acids. CDR3 residues: CASSREPALEQYF. The CDR3 nucleotides are TGTGCCAGCAGCCGGGAACCAGCTCTCGAGCAGTACTTC.

This clone was detected only a few times. The gene calls are TRBV4-1 and TRBJ1-1, with TRBD1 identical over 8 bases. This CDR3 region has 15 residues. The J segment lost 4 bases and the V segment lost 2 bases, leaving 6 bases of the junction unmatched. Germline assignment: CDR1 MGHRA and CDR2 YSYEKL. The CDR3 coding sequence is TGCGCCAGCAGCCAACGACAGGGGTTGATCACTGAAGCTTTCTTT. This codes for CASSQRQGLITEAFF.

This rearrangement joins TRBV5-5 to TRBJ2-5; 7 positions match TRBD1. The CDR3 consists of 18 residues. V dropped 1 base and J dropped 0; count of bases not matched to a gene: 12. Germline lookup yields CDR1 SGHKS and CDR2 YYEKEE (reference sequence). CDR3: CASSLQAGGAPYQETQYF. In DNA form, the CDR3 reads TGTGCCAGCAGCTTGCAGGCAGGGGGAGCACCTTACCAAGAGACCCAGTACTTC.

The chain employs TRBV6-1 and TRBJ1-6, with 7 bases matching TRBD1. Germline trimming cut 6 bases from V and 4 bases from J; bases unmatched to any gene: 6. This CDR3 spans 15 amino acids. Germline CDR1 reads MNHNS; CDR2 reads SASEGT. Here the CDR3 reads CASSLDRAYNSPLHF. In DNA form, the CDR3 reads TGTGCCAGCAGCCTAGACAGGGCTTATAATTCACCCCTCCACTTT.

The chain carries TRBV7-3 and TRBJ1-2; D is possibly TRBD1 (5 bases). The CDR3 is made up of 13 amino acids. V lost 2 bases, J lost 4 bases, and 8 bases lay in between. The germline CDR1 and CDR2 sequences are SGHTA and FQGTGA. This chain's CDR3 is CASSLGQGYGYTF. CDR3 nucleotides: TGTGCCAGCAGCTTAGGCCAGGGCTATGGCTACACCTTC. The full variable domain, rest sourced from reference TRBV7-3 and TRBJ1-2, is GAGVSQTPSNKVTEKGKYVELRCDPISGHTALYWYRQSLGQGPEFLIYFQGTGAADDSGLPNDRFFAVRPEGSVSTLKIQRTERGDSAVYLCASSLGQGYGYTFGSGTRLTVV.

Comment on this clone: This same CDR3 is encoded by further DNA sequences in the sample. V and J are TRBV6-1 and TRBJ2-5, with a tentative D call TRBD2 (6 bases). CDR1 MNHNS and CDR2 SASEGT come from the germline V gene. The CDR3 sequence is 13 residues long. V lost 2 bases to trimming and J lost 5 bases, with 9 bases between them. CDR3: CASSEWGEETQYF. The CDR3 DNA is TGTGCCAGCAGTGAATGGGGGGAGGAGACCCAGTACTTC.

The rearrangement links TRBV19 to TRBJ2-3; 8 bases are shared with TRBD2. Germline trimming cut 3 bases from V and 9 bases from J; bases unmatched to any gene: 14. This CDR3 region has 16 residues. Germline CDR1 LNHDA, CDR2 SQIVND (reference sequence). CDR3 residues: CASSISSGAPIATQYF. The DNA for the CDR3 is TGTGCCAGTAGTATTAGTAGCGGGGCCCCCATCGCGACGCAGTATTTT. The full variable domain, its missing parts supplied by reference TRBV19 and TRBJ2-3, is DGGITQSPKYLFRKEGQNVTLSCEQNLNHDAMYWYRQDPGQGLRLIYYSQIVNDFQKGDIAEGYSVSREKKESFPLTVTSAQKNPTAFYLCASSISSGAPIATQYFGPGTRLTVL.

This clone is termed medium-sized. The chain is built from TRBV6-1 and TRBJ1-6; possible D gene TRBD1, 6 bases. Between the trimmed V and J ends, which lost 8 bases and 4 bases, there was a span of 6 bases. CDR3 size: 12 residues. In germline, CDR1 is MNHNS, CDR2 SASEGT. CDR3: CASGTYNSPLHF. CDR3 sequence (DNA): TGTGCCAGCGGGACATATAATTCACCCCTCCACTTT.

V gene TRBV7-9 combines with J gene TRBJ1-1; D gene unclear. V was shortened by 11 bases and J by 5 bases, with 15 bases between the two germline ends. CDR3 size: 12 residues. CDR1 and CDR2 (germline): SEHNR, FQNEAQ (reference sequence). This CDR3 is CAPSRESTEAFF. The CDR3, as DNA: TGTGCCCCCTCGCGGGAGAGTACTGAAGCTTTCTTT.